This T cell receptor (beta chain) was identified during a study of cytomegalovirus exposure and HLA in healthy donors. Study-wide background: Among the approximately 380 donors who were genotyped, roughly 85% fell in the genetic ancestry cluster that is associated with self-reported Caucasian donors. General study results and limits: TCR beta chains associated with HLA were, in a later analysis, more clonally expanded than equally common others. Most likely, a cluster of highly shared sequence variants arose as a sequencing artifact. In terms of immune exposure information, only CMV serostatus was available.

Germline CDR1 and CDR2: SGHAT and FQNNGV. The germline V and J ends were trimmed by 1 base and 3 bases, with 6 bases remaining between them. CDR3 size: 13 residues. Vbeta (60) and Jbeta (13) primers were used in the PCR. Some clones are missing from TCRdb's copy, which holds only in-frame ones; the method was immunoSEQ multiplex PCR. Seen in this sample are around 100,000 clones; the ten most common clones hold 3.5% to 4.5%. With regard to this clone: Its antigen is unknown.

The TCR sequence derives from a young man in good health and CMV-seronegative. This sequence joins TRBV11-2 and TRBJ1-1, with D possibly matching TRBD1 (5 bases). The sequencing sample was made of PBMCs. In DNA, the CDR3 is TGTGCCAGCAGCTTAGTAGGGGACACTGAAGCTTTCTTT. It is translated as CASSLVGDTEAFF.